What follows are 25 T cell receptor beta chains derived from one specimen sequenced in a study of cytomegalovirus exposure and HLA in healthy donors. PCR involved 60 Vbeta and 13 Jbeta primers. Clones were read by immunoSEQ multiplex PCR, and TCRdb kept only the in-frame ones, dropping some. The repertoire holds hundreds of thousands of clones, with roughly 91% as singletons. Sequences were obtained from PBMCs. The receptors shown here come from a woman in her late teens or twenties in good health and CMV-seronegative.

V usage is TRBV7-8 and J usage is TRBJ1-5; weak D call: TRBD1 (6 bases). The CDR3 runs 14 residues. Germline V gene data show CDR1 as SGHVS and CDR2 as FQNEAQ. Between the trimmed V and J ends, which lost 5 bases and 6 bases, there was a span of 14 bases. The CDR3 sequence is CASSSTRGSQPQHF. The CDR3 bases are TGTGCCAGCAGCAGCACCAGGGGAAGTCAGCCCCAGCATTTT.

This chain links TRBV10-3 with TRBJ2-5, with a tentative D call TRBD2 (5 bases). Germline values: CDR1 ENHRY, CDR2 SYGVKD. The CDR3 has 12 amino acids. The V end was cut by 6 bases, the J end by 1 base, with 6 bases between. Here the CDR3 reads CAISAGQETQYF. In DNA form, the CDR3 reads TGTGCCATCAGCGCGGGCCAAGAGACCCAGTACTTC.

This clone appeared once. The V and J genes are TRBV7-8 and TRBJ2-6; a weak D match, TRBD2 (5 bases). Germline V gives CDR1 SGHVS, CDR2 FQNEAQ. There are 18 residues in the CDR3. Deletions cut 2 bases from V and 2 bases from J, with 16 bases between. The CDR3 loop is CASSLLAGTIPGANVLTF. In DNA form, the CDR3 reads TGTGCCAGCAGCTTACTAGCCGGAACGATACCTGGGGCCAACGTCCTGACTTTC.

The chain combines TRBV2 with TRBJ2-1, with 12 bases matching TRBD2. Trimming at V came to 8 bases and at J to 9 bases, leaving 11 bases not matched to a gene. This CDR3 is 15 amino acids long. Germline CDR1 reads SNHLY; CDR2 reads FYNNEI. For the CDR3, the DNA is TGTGCCAGCCTATTGACTAGCGGGAGTATTGGTGAGCAGTTCTTC. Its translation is CASLLTSGSIGEQFF.

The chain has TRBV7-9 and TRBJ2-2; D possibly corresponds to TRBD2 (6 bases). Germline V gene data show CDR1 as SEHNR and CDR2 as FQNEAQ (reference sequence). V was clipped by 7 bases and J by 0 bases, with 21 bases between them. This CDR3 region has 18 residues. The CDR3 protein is CASKRGWRDGTNTGELFF. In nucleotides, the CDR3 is TGTGCCAGCAAGAGAGGTTGGCGGGACGGCACGAACACCGGGGAGCTGTTTTTT. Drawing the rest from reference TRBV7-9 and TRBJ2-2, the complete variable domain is DTGVSQNPRHKITKRGQNVTFRCDPISEHNRLYWYRQTLGQGPEFLTYFQNEAQLEKSRLLSDRFSAERPKGSFSTLEIQRTEQGDSAMYLCASKRGWRDGTNTGELFFGEGSRLTVL.

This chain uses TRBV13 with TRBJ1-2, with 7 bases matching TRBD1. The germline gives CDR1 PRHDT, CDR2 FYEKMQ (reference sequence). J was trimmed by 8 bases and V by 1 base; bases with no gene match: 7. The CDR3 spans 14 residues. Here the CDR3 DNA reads TGTGCCAGCAGCTTAGCTGACAGGGAGTTCGGCTACACCTTC. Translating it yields CASSLADREFGYTF.

The CDR3 coding sequence is TGTGCCTGGAGCCCGAGGGGGAGCCCTAACTATGGCTACACCTTC. Amino acid sequence: CAWSPRGSPNYGYTF. The gene calls are TRBV30 and TRBJ1-2; possibly TRBD1 for D (6 bases). Germline CDR1 is GTSNPN and CDR2 is SVGIG (reference sequence). V lost 3 bases and J 0 bases, leaving 14 bases between the germline ends. The CDR3 runs to 15 residues.

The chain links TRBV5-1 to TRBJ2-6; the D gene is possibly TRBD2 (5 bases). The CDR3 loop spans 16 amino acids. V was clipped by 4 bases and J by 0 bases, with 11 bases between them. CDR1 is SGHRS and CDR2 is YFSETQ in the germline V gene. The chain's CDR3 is CASSPRAGSGANVLTF. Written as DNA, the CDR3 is TGCGCCAGCAGCCCACGGGCGGGCTCTGGGGCCAACGTCCTGACTTTC.

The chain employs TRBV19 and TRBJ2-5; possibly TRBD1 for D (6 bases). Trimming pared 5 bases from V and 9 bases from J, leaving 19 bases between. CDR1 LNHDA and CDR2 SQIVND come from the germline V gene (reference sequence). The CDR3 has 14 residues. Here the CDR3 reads CASSDGTKWRPQYF. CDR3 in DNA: TGTGCCAGTAGTGACGGGACAAAATGGAGACCCCAGTACTTC.

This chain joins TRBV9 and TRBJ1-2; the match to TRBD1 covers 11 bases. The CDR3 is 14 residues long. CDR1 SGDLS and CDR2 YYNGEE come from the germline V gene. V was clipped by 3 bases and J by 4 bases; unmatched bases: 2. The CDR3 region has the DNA TGTGCCAGCAGCGGGACAGGGGGCTTCTATGGCTACACCTTC. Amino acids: CASSGTGGFYGYTF.

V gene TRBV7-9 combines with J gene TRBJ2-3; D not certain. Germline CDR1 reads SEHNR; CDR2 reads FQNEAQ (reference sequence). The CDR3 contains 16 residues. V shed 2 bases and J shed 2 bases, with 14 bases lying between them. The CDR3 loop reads CASSLRGAFPTDTQYF. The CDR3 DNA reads TGTGCCAGCAGCTTAAGAGGAGCCTTCCCCACAGATACGCAGTATTTT.

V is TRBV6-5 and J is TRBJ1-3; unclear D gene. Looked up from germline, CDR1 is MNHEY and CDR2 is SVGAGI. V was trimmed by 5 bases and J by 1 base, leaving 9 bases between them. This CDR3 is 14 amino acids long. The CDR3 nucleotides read TGTGCCAGCAGTCCCTCGAGATCTGGAAACACCATATATTTT. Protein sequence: CASSPSRSGNTIYF.

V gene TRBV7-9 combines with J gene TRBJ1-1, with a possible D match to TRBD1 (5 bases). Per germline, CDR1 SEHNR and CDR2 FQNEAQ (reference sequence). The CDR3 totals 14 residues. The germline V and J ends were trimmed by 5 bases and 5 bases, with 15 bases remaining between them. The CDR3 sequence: CASSTRREITEAFF. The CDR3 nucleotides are TGTGCCAGCAGCACACGCAGGGAAATTACTGAAGCTTTCTTT. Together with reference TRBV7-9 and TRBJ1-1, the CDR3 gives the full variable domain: DTGVSQNPRHKITKRGQNVTFRCDPISEHNRLYWYRQTLGQGPEFLTYFQNEAQLEKSRLLSDRFSAERPKGSFSTLEIQRTEQGDSAMYLCASSTRREITEAFFGQGTRLTVV.

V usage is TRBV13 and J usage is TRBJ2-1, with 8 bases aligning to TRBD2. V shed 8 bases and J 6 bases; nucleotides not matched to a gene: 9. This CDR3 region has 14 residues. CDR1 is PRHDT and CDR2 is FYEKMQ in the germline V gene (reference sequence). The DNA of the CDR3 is TGTGCCAGCTTTAAAGCGGGAGATGGCAATGAGCAGTTCTTC. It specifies CASFKAGDGNEQFF.

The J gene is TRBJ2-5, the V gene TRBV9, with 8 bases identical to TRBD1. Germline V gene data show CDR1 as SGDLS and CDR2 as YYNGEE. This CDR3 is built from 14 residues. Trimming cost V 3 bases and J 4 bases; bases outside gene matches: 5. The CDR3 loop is CASSAGGLLETQYF. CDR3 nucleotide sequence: TGTGCCAGCAGCGCAGGGGGCTTGTTAGAGACCCAGTACTTC.

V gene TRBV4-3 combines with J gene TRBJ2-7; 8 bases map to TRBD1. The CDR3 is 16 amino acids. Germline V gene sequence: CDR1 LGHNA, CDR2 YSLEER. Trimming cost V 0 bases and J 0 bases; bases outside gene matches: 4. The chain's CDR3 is CASSQDRGTGSYEQYF. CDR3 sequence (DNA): TGCGCCAGCAGCCAAGATCGGGGGACAGGCTCCTACGAGCAGTACTTC.

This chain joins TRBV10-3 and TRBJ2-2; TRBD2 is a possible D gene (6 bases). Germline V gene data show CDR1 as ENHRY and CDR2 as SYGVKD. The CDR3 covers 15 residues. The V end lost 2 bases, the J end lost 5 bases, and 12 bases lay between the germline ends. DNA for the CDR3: TGTGCCATCAGTGAGACTGGGACTCAAACCGGGGAGCTGTTTTTT. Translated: CAISETGTQTGELFF.

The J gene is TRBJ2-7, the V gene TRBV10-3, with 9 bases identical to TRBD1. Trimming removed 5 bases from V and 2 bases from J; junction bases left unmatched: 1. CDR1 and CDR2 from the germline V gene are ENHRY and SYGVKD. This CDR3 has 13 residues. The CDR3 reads CAISTGGPYEQYF. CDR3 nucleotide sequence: TGTGCCATCAGTACAGGGGGCCCCTACGAGCAGTACTTC.

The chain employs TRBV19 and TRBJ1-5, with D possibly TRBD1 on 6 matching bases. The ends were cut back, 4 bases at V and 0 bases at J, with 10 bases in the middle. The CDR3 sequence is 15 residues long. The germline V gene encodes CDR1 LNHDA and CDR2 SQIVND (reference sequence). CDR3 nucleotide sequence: TGTGCCAGTAGTAGCACAGGGCTTAGCAATCAGCCCCAGCATTTT. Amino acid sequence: CASSSTGLSNQPQHF.

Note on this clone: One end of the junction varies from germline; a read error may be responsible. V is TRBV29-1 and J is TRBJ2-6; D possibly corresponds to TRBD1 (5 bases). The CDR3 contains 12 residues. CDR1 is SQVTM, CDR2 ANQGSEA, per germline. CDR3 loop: CSVETGANVLTF. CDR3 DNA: TGCAGCGTTGAAACTGGGGCCAACGTTCTGACTTTC.

The chain's CDR3 is CASSLAFTEEELFF. In nucleotides, the CDR3 is TGTGCCAGCAGCTTAGCGTTCACCGAGGAGGAGCTGTTTTTT. The rearrangement uses TRBV7-9 and TRBJ2-2; D uncertain. V was shortened by 0 bases and J by 10 bases, with 12 bases between the two germline ends. This CDR3 contains 14 residues. Germline-derived CDR1 and CDR2 are SEHNR and FQNEAQ (reference sequence).

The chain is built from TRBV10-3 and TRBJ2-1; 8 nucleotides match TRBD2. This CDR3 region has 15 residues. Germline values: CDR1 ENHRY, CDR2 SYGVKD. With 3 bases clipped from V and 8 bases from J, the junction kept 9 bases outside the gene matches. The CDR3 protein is CAISDISGGRDEQFF. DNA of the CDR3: TGTGCCATCAGTGATATAAGCGGGGGAAGGGATGAGCAGTTCTTC.

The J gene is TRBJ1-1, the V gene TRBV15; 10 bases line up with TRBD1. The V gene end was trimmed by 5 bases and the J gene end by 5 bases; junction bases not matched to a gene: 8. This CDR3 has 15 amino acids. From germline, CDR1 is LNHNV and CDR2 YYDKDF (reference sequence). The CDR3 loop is CATSGRQGAGTEAFF. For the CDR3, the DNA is TGTGCCACCAGCGGTAGACAGGGGGCCGGAACTGAAGCTTTCTTT.

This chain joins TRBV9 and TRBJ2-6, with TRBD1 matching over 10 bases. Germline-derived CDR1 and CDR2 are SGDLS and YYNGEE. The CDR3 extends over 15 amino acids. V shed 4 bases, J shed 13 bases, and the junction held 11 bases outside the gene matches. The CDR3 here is CASSTRPGQGKVLTF. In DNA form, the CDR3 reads TGTGCCAGCAGCACCCGACCGGGACAGGGGAAGGTCCTGACTTTC.

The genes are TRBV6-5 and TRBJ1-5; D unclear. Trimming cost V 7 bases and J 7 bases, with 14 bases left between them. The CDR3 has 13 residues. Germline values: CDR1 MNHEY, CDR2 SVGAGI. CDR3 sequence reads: CASKTEVGQPQHF. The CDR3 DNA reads TGTGCCAGCAAAACGGAGGTAGGCCAGCCCCAGCATTTT.